This TCR beta chain was recorded in a study of cytomegalovirus exposure and HLA in healthy donors (dated by TCRdb to the late 2010s). About the full investigation: An earlier analysis of approximately 590 of the donors reported 250 to 300 Gb of sequence data and 100 million to 130 million unique TCR beta sequences from about 179 million T cells. About 280 gigabases of sequencing data and around 80 million unique TCR sequences made up an early release that covered around 640 HLA-typed donors. Of the approximately 400 genotyped donors, approximately 80% fell in the genetic ancestry cluster associated with self-reported Caucasian donors. The study was designed to test whether signatures of past pathogen exposure could be identified by cataloging public T cell receptors. Using immunosequencing, the study profiled T cell repertoires from 666 subjects and related those repertoires to cytomegalovirus serostatus. Along with the roughly 670-subject first cohort, a separate validation cohort of around 110 different subjects was used. The study combined high-throughput TCR immunosequencing, statistical association of individual TCRs with disease status, and machine learning to predict cytomegalovirus infection status. A later analysis re-examined previously published TCR beta repertoires from around 670 donors and added high-resolution HLA genotyping to investigate patterns of TCR occurrence. In the later analysis, no new phenotypic data were used to find candidate immune exposures; instead, reliance was placed on TCR beta sequences and their occurrence across donors. In an earlier analysis of roughly 540 of the donors, high-throughput TCR beta sequencing was used to judge whether each TCR beta V gene segment behaved as functional or pseudogenic. Donor age, sex, ethnicity and CMV serostatus were compiled alongside the repertoire data. Genome-wide SNP genotypes for about 65% of the 666 donors were used in a later genetic analysis, which treated that subset as a discovery cohort. All discovery cohort repertoires had been generated using a single sequencing platform. Class I and class II HLA loci were covered by the typing at four-digit resolution. The number of donors typed differed by locus, with about 629-630 for A, B, C, DRB1 and DQB1, roughly 520 for DQA1, 606 for DPA1, and approximately 470 for DPB1. Four or five DR-DQ haplotypes were handled as single units for association and clustering because linkage in the cohort was strong. Among some 400 genotyped donors of the cohort, an average of approximately 250,000 unique TCR beta nucleotide sequences were sequenced per donor, roughly a sixth of them non-productive.

The library relied on the immunoSEQ multiplex PCR assay. A mixture of 60 forward primers for TCR Vbeta segments and 13 reverse primers for TCR Jbeta segments was used in the multiplex PCR. The CDR3 region of rearranged TCR beta genes was amplified from genomic DNA with a multiplex PCR assay. The Illumina HiSeq System was used to sequence the amplified TCR beta libraries as 87-base-pair reads. The study's own analysis went as follows. A later analysis tallied roughly 80 million unique TCR beta chains across the 600 to 700 repertoires, and about 12 million of those chains were shared by two or more donors. Raw reads were error-corrected and collapsed into unique sequences by a nearest-neighbor algorithm in which closely related sequences were merged to remove PCR and sequencing errors. To assign V, D and J gene segments, CDR3 sequences were aligned to IMGT reference sequences. For a sequence to be retained, at least a six-nucleotide match to both a V gene segment and a J gene segment was required. Rearrangements were classified as productive when the CDR3 lacked stop codons and remained in frame with V and J, and all other rearrangements were classified as non-productive. CDR3 was defined according to IMGT convention as the region running from the second conserved V-encoded cysteine to the conserved J-encoded phenylalanine. In an earlier analysis of just under 600 of the donors, sequences lacking an unambiguous match to a single V gene segment were excluded. In an earlier analysis of almost 600 of the donors, a V segment was called functional when productive rearrangements were above 56.7%, and segregating when the standard deviation between donors exceeded 5%. To diagnose cytomegalovirus status from the catalog of TCR beta chain sequences, a statistical classification framework was built. A later analysis assigned V and J genes by comparing TCR nucleotide sequences with IMGT/GENE-DB human TR gene sequences. A later analysis assigned CDR3 sequences and most-parsimonious VDJ recombination scenarios with the TCRdist pipeline. In a later analysis, every TCR beta chain was defined by the combination of its CDR3 amino acid sequence and its V-gene family, and reads without a unique V-gene family were dropped. In a later analysis, around 600 highly shared, low-generation-probability nucleotide sequences were removed to address suspected cross-contamination and a sequencing artifact. A later analysis calculated a clonal expansion index for each public chain from normalized within-repertoire ranks of inferred template counts. Generation probabilities in a later analysis came from a VDJ recombination model fitted to out-of-frame rearrangements, and those results were checked against IGoR. Hypergeometric tests were used in a later analysis to score TCR-TCR, TCR-HLA and TCR-CMV co-occurrence, with a repertoire-size bias correction applied to the TCR pairs. A later analysis estimated false discovery rates by permuting HLA or CMV assignments 20 times. In a later analysis, co-occurring TCRs were grouped with DBSCAN, and TCRdist sequence similarity was added when clustering was performed within HLA-allele-positive subsets. For co-occurrence clustering, repertoires with fewer than 30,000 or more than 120,000 public chains were excluded, along with four or five repertoires with anomalous nucleotide sharing. This immuneACCESS table, as held by TCRdb, lists in-frame sequences with V and J called but not all clones. Of the missing ones, under half trace to an unresolved V gene in checked studies; the others have no known cause. Clone size and V and J calls were adopted from that table, with D and trimming inferred from the DNA. This sample holds about 170,000 clones; roughly 79% were observed only once. Together, the top ten hold over 4.5% of the sample.

This clone appeared a few times. Its antigen is currently not known. Base qualities are missing; no much larger clone stands one base away. The investigation overall reported the following: In a later analysis, 15,000 to 20,000 TCR beta sequences were associated with specific HLA alleles at a false discovery rate of 0.05. A later genetic analysis reported fewer N-insertions in productive TCRs among donors in an Asian-associated ancestry cluster than the roughly 690-donor mean. Correlated functional status among segregating V segments might reflect linkage disequilibrium, but an unknown experimental factor could not be ruled out. In vitro tests confirmed that a few of the cytomegalovirus-associated TCR beta chains recognize cytomegalovirus antigens. The sequencing pipeline was judged likely to have produced a cluster of highly shared sequence variants as a technical artifact. Across donors, most TCR sequences were observed very rarely, whereas some public TCRs were present in many individuals. In a later genetic analysis, a missense DCLRE1C variant was associated with V-gene and J-gene trimming of TCR beta chains, and the association was replicated in an independent cohort. Because HLA typing was unavailable for some donors at each locus, only the typed subset was used in association tests. In a later analysis, the rate of TCR association differed among HLA loci, with DRB1 alleles having the most associated TCRs and HLA-C alleles having the fewest. In both the original and validation cohorts, the classifier was reported to diagnose cytomegalovirus status with high specificity and sensitivity. In this cohort, only TCR beta chains were sequenced, and detectable features were limited by the absence of alpha or paired-chain data. Approximately 18 rarely observed V segments, including chromosome 9 orphons, were excluded from the earlier analysis of approximately 500 of the donors because counts were too low. In a later analysis, HLA-associated TCR beta chains were found to be more clonally expanded and to have lower generation probabilities than equally common non-associated chains. A later analysis found that most CMV-associated TCR beta chains appeared HLA-restricted, with HLA associations seemingly driven largely by CMV exposure. A further reported finding was that TCR beta sequences accurately predicted the HLA-A and HLA-B alleles for most subjects in the first cohort. The authors suggested that the approach could potentially be extended to other disease states and immunological phenotypes. For the cohort, immune exposure information was limited to CMV serostatus. In the study, around 150 TCR beta chains were listed as associated with cytomegalovirus. According to a later analysis, parvovirus B19, influenza, CMV and Epstein-Barr virus appeared linked to several top co-occurrence clusters. Broadly in line with IMGT annotations, most TCR beta V segments showed up in productive rearrangements about 87% or about 30% of the time in an earlier analysis of around 550 of the donors. Strong co-occurrence of HLA alleles, especially DR and DQ, made assigning TCR associations to individual alleles difficult. The presence/absence analyses assumed that sequencing depth was roughly uniform across donors, and that assumption may not be true.

The cohort consisted of some 730 healthy bone marrow donors. At the time of sampling, every cohort member was nominally healthy, though immune exposures that went unrecorded were likely present. The donor was CMV seropositive and was included in the group of some 290 seropositive cohort members. Each donor provided a peripheral blood sample, and peripheral blood mononuclear cells were used for TCR beta sequencing. Genomic DNA extraction from the blood cell samples was performed with the Qiagen DNeasy Blood Extraction Kit. The TCR sequence derives from a woman aged 18-35 years in good health and CMV-seropositive. The sequencing sample was made of PBMCs.

The nucleotides are TGTGCCAGCAGTTACGTGGGAGGGGTGATCGGAAACACCATATATTTT. This codes for CASSYVGGVIGNTIYF. The sequence links TRBV6-6 to TRBJ1-3; the D gene is perhaps TRBD1, from 5 matching bases. There are 16 amino acids in the CDR3, from cysteine to phenylalanine inclusive. Of the read, only the CDR3 DNA is kept; its 48 bases are in frame from base 1. The CDR1 and CDR2 encoded by the germline V gene (reference sequence) are MNHNY and SVGAGI. The V end loses 2 bases and the J end loses 4 bases, and a stretch of 15 bases separates them.